This T cell receptor (beta chain) emerged from a study of cytomegalovirus exposure and HLA in healthy donors. Trimming removed 8 bases from V and 3 bases from J; junction bases left unmatched: 4. CDR1 and CDR2 (germline): PRHDT, FYEKMQ (reference sequence). The CDR3 has 12 amino acids. The donors were part of the approximately 120-subject validation cohort, which stood apart from the 666-subject first cohort. Libraries were prepared by immunoSEQ multiplex PCR; TCRdb keeps only in-frame clonotypes and omits some of them. The data contain some 200,000 clones, approximately 90% of them singletons. The V and J genes are TRBV13 and TRBJ2-7, with 7 bases identical to TRBD2. This TCR was recovered from a woman aged 18-35 years in good health and CMV-seronegative. The sample was PBMCs. CDR3 residues: CASDRGGYEQYF. DNA for the CDR3: TGTGCCAGCGATCGCGGGGGCTACGAGCAGTACTTC.